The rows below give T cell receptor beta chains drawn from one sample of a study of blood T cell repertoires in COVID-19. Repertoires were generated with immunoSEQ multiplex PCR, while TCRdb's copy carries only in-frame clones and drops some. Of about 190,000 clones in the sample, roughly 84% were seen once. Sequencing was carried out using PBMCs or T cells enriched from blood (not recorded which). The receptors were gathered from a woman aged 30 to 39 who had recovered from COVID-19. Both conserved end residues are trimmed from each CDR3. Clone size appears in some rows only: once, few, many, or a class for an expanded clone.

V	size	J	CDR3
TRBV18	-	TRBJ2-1	ASSPQRASYNEQF
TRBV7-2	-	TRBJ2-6	ASSARAGLGANVLT
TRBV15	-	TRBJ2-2	ATSSFGTGGNTGELF
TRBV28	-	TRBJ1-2	ASCAGTGRGYT
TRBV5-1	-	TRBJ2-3	ASSRETHTDTQY
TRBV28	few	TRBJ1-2	ASSSIMTGYDYGYT
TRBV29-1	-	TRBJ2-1	SVAQGISAANEQF
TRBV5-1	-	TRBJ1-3	ASSPDSRGSSGNTIY
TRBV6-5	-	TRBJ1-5	ASSYSRDQPQH
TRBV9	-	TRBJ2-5	ASSAGLADQEY
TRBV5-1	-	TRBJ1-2	ASSFWTGDGYT
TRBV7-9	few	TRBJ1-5	ASSLGGGHNQPQH
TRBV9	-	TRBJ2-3	ASSPRGLSSTDTQY
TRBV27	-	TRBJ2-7	ASSFQGAAHSYEQY
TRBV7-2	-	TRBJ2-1	ASSMDSRSYNEQF
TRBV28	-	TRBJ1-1	ASSIQGPGHTEAF
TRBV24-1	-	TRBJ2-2	ATSDLGLSNTGELF
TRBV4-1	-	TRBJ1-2	ASSHLGTGVNYGYT
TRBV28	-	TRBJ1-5	ASRHPSGSNQPQH
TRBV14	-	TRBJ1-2	ASSHKGVLNYGYT
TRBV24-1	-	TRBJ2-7	ATSDTDRGRYEQY
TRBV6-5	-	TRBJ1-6	ASIKRGGGSPLH
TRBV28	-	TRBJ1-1	ASSFGRKNTEAF
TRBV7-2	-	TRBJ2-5	ASSQGAQETQY
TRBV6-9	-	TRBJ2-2	AGREYTGELF
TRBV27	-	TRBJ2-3	ASSLRLAGGLTDTQY
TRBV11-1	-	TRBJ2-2	ASSLREPGAGGELF
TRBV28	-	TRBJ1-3	ASGGQRYSGNTIY
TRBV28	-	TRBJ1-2	ASSLGPVRNYGYT